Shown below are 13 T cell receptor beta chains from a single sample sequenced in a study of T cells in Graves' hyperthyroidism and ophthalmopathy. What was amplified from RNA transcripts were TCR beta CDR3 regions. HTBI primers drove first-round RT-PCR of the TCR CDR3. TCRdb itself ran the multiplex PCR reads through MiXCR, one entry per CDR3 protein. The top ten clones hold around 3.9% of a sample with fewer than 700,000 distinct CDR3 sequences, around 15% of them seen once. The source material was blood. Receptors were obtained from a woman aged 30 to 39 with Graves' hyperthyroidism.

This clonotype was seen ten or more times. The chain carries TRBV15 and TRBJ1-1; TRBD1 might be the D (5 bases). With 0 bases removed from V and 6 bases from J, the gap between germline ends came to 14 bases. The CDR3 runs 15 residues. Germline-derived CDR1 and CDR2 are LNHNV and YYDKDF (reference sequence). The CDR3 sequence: CATSRDGGGGAEAFF. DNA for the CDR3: TGTGCCACCAGCAGAGATGGGGGGGGGGGAGCTGAAGCTTTCTTT.

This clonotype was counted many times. In DNA form, the CDR3 reads TGTGCCAGCGGACAGCGGGACAACAATGAGCAGTTCTTC. Its translation: CASGQRDNNEQFF. The V and J genes are TRBV19 and TRBJ2-1, with D possibly being TRBD2 (7 bases). Trimming took 9 bases from V and 5 from J, leaving 14 bases between them. The CDR3 is 13 amino acids. The germline CDR1 and CDR2 sequences are LNHDA and SQIVND (reference sequence).

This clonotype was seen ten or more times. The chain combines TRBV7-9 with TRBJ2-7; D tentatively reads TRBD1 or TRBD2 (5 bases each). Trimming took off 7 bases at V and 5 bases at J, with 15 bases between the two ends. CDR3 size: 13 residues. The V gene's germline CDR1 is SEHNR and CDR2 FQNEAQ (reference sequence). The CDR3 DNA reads TGTGCCAGCAACCTTGACTGGGACGACGAGCAGTACTTC. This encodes CASNLDWDDEQYF.

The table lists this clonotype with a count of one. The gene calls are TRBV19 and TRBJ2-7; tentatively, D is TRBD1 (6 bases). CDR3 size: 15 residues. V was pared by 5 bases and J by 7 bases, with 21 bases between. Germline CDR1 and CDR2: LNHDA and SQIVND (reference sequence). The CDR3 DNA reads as TGTGCCAGTAGTCCCTCCTCCAACAGGGTCGGGGAGCAGTACTTC. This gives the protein CASSPSSNRVGEQYF.

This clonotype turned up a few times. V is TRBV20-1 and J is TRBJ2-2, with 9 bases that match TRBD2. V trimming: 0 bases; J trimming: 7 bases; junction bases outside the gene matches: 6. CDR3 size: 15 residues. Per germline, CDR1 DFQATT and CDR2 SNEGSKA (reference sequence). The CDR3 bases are TGCAGTGCTAGAGAATCGGCGGGGGGGGACGGGGAGCTGTTTTTT. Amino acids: CSARESAGGDGELFF.

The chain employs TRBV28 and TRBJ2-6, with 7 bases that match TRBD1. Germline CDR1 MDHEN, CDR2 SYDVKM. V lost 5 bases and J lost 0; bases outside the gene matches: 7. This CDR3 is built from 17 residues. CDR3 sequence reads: CASSPGDSHSGANVLTF. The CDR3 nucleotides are TGTGCCAGCAGTCCCGGGGACAGCCACTCTGGGGCCAACGTCCTGACTTTC.

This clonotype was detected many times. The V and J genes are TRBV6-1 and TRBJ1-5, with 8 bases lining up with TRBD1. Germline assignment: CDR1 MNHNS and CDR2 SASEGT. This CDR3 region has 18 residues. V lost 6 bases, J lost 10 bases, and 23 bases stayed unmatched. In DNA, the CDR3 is TGTGCCAGCAGAGTAGCCGGGACAGGTGATCCAGGCCGTCATCCCCAGCATTTT. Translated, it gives CASRVAGTGDPGRHPQHF.

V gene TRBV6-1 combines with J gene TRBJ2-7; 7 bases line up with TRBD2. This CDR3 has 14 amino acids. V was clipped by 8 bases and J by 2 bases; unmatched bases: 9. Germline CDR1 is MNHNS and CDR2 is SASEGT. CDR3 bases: TGTGCCAGCGGACTAGAACCCCCGACCTACGAGCAGTACTTC. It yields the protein CASGLEPPTYEQYF.

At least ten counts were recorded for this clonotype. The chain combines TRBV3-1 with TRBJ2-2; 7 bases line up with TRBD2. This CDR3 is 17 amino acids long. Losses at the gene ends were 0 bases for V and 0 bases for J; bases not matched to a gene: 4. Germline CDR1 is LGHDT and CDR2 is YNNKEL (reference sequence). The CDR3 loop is CASSQEGEGPNTGELFF. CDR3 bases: TGTGCCAGCAGCCAAGAAGGGGAGGGCCCGAACACCGGGGAGCTGTTTTTT.

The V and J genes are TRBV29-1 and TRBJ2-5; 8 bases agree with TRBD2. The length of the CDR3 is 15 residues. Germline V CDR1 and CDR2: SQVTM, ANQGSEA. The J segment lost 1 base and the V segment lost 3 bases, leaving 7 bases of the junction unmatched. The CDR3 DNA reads TGCAGCGTTGATATACGGGGGGGACCCCAAGAGACCCAGTACTTC. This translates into CSVDIRGGPQETQYF.

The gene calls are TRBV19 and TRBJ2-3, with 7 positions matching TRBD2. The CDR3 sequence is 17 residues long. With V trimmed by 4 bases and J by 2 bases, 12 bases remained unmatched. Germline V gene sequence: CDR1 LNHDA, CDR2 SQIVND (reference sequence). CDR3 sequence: CASSTTGTGGYTDTQYF. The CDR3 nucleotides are TGTGCCAGTAGTACCACCGGGACCGGGGGGTACACAGATACGCAGTATTTT.

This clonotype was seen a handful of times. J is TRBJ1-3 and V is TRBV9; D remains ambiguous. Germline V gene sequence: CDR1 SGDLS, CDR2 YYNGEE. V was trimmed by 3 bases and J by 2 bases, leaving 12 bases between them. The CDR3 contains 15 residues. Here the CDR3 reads CASSGYAAAGNTIYF. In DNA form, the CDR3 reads TGTGCCAGCAGCGGGTATGCGGCAGCTGGAAACACCATATATTTT.

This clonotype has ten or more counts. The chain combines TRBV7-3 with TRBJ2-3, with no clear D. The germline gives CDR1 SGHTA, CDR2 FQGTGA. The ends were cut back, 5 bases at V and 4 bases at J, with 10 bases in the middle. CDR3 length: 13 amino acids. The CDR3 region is CASSPRSSDTQYF. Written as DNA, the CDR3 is TGTGCCAGCAGCCCACGGAGCTCAGATACGCAGTATTTT.